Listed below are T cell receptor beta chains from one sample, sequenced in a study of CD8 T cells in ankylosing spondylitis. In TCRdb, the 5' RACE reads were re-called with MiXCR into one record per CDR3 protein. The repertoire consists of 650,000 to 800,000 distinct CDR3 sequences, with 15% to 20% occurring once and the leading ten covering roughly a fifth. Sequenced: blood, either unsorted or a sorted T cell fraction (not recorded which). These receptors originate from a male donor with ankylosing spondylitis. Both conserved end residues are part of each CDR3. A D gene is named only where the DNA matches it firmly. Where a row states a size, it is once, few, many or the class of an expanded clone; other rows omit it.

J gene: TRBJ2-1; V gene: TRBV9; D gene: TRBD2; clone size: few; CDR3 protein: CASSSSSGSAWNEQFF; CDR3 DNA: TGTGCCAGCAGCTCATCTAGCGGGAGCGCCTGGAATGAGCAGTTCTTC
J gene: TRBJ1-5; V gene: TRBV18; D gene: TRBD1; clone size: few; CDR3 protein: CASSPTGVNQPQHF; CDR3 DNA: TGTGCCAGCTCGCCCACAGGGGTGAATCAGCCCCAGCATTTT
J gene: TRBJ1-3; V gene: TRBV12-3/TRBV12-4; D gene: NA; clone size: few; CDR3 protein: CASSFFAGSGNTIYF; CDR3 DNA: TGTGCCAGCAGTTTTTTCGCGGGCTCTGGAAACACCATATATTTT
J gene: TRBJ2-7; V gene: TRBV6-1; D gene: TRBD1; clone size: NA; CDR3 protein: CASSLMRTGVRSYEQYF; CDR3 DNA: TGTGCCAGCAGTCTAATGAGAACAGGGGTTCGTTCGTACGAGCAGTACTTC
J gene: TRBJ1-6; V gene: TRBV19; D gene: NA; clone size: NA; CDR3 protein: CASSKGKSAPNSPLHF; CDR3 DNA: TGTGCCAGTAGTAAAGGGAAGTCCGCCCCGAATTCACCCCTCCACTTT
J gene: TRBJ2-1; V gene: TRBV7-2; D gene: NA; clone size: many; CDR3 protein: CASSSRTGRGNEQFF; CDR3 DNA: TGTGCCAGCAGCTCCCGGACAGGGAGGGGCAATGAGCAGTTCTTC
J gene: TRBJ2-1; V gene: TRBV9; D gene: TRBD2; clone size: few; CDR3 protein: CASSVASGTSDYNEQFF; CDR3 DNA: TGTGCCAGCAGCGTAGCCTCCGGGACTAGCGACTACAATGAGCAGTTCTTC
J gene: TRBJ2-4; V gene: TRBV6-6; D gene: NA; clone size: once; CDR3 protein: CASSYSQGTIQYF; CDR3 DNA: TGTGCCAGCAGTTACTCTCAGGGGACCATTCAGTACTTC
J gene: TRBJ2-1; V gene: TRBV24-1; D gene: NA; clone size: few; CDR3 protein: CATSDLLAGGTNEQFF; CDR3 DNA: TGTGCCACCAGTGATTTGTTGGCAGGGGGGACCAATGAGCAGTTCTTC
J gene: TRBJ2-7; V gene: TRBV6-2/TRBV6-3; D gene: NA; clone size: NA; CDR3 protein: CATSGGLYEQYF; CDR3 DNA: TGTGCCACCTCAGGTGGTCTCTACGAGCAGTACTTC
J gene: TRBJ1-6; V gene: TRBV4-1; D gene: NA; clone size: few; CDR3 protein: CASSQDRESYNSPLHF; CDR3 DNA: TGCGCCAGCAGCCAAGACAGGGAGTCCTATAATTCACCCCTCCACTTT
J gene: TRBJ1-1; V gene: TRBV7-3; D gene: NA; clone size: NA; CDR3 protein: CASSSQGSGTEAFF; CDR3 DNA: TGTGCCAGCAGCTCTCAGGGAAGTGGGACTGAAGCTTTCTTT
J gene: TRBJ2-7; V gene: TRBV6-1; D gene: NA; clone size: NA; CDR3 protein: CASSDFGYEQYF; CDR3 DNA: TGTGCCAGCAGTGACTTTGGCTACGAGCAGTACTTC
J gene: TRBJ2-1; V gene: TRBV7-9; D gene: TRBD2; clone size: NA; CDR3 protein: CASSGDYTSSYNEQFF; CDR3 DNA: TGTGCCAGCAGCGGGGACTATACGAGCTCCTACAATGAGCAGTTCTTC
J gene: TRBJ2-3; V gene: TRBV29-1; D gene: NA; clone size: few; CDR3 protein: CSVEQSTDTQYF; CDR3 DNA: TGCAGCGTTGAGCAGAGCACAGATACGCAGTATTTT
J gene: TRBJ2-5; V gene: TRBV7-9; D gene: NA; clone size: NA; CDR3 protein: CASSSAETQYF; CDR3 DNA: TGTGCCAGCAGCTCAGCAGAGACCCAGTACTTC
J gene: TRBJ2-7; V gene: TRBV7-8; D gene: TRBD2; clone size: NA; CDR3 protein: CASSLARTSGGIHEQYF; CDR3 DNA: TGTGCCAGCAGCTTAGCGAGGACTAGCGGGGGGATCCACGAGCAGTACTTC
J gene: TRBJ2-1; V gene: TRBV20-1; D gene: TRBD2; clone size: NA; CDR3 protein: CSATSGLAGFYEQFF; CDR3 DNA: TGCAGTGCTACCTCGGGACTAGCGGGGTTCTATGAGCAGTTCTTC
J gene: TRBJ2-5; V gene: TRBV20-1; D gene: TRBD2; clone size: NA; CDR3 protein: CSAMASGGLRGQETQYF; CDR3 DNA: TGCAGTGCTATGGCTAGCGGGGGTCTCAGGGGGCAAGAGACCCAGTACTTC
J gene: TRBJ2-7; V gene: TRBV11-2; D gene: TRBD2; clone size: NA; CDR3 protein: CASSFSMGGASYEQYF; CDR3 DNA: TGTGCCAGCAGCTTTTCCATGGGAGGGGCCTCCTACGAGCAGTACTTC
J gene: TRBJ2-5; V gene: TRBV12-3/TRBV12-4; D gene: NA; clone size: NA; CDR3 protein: CASSLPPGETQYF; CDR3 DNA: TGTGCCAGCAGTTTACCCCCTGGGGAGACCCAGTACTTC
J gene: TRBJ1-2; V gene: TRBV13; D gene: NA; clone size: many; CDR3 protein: CASSSVQGSDYGYTF; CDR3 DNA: TGTGCCAGCAGCTCGGTCCAGGGATCTGACTATGGCTACACCTTC
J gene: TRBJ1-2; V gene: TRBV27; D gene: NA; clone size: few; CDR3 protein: CASRPGTGGLRGYTF; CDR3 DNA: TGTGCCAGCAGACCCGGGACGGGGGGTTTACGTGGCTACACCTTC
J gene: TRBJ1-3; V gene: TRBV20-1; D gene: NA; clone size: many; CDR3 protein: CSASKSGGGANTIYF; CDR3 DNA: TGCAGTGCATCCAAGTCGGGGGGCGGAGCGAACACCATATATTTT
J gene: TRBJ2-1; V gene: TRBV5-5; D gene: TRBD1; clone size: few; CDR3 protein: CASSLTQGANNEQFF; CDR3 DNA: TGTGCCAGCAGCTTGACCCAGGGGGCCAACAATGAGCAGTTCTTC
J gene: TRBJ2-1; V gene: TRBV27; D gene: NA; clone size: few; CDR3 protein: CASSLSGLSSYNEQFF; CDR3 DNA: TGTGCCAGCAGTTTATCCGGACTAAGCTCCTACAATGAGCAGTTCTTC
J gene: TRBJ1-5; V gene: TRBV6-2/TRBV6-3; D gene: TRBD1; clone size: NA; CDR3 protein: CASSRQDREFSLRNQPQHF; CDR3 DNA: TGTGCCAGCAGCCGACAGGACAGGGAATTTTCGCTTAGGAATCAGCCCCAGCATTTT
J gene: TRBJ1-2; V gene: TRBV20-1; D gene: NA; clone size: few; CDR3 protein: CSAASGALYGYTF; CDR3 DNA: TGCAGTGCTGCATCAGGGGCCCTATATGGCTACACCTTC
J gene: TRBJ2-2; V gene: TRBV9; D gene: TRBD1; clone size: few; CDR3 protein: CASSVGGGTGGPDGELFF; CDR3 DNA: TGTGCCAGCAGCGTAGGAGGAGGGACAGGGGGCCCCGACGGGGAGCTGTTTTTT
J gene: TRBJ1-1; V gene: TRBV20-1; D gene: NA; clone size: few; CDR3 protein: CSARDLMTGPAFF; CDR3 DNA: TGCAGTGCTAGAGATCTTATGACAGGACCGGCTTTCTTT
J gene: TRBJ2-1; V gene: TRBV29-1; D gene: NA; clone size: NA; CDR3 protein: CSVGRLSSYNEQFF; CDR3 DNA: TGCAGCGTTGGAAGACTCAGCTCCTACAATGAGCAGTTCTTC
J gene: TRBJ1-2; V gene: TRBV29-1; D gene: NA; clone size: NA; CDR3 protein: CSADPSNYGYTF; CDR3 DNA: TGCAGCGCCGACCCTTCGAACTATGGCTACACCTTC
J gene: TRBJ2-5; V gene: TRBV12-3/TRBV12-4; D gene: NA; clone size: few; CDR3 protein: CASSSGQKETQYF; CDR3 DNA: TGTGCCAGCAGCTCTGGACAGAAAGAGACCCAGTACTTC
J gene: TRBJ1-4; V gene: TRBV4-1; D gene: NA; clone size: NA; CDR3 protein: CASSQDRVLNEKLFF; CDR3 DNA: TGCGCCAGCAGCCAAGATCGGGTCCTTAATGAAAAACTGTTTTTT
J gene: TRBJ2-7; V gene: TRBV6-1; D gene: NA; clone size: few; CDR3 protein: CASLGGPSYEQYF; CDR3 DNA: TGTGCCAGCCTAGGGGGTCCCTCCTACGAGCAGTACTTC
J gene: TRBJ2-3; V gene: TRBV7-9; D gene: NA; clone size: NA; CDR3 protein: CASSWTDSSTDTQYF; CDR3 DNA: TGTGCCAGCAGCTGGACAGACTCTAGCACAGATACGCAGTATTTT
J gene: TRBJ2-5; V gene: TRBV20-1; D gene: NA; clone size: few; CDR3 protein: CSAYIGGYQETQYF; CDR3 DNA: TGCAGTGCTTACATCGGGGGTTACCAAGAGACCCAGTACTTC